Following are 7 T cell receptor beta chains from one sample sequenced in a study of T cells in Graves' hyperthyroidism and ophthalmopathy. Amplification of TCR beta CDR3 regions used RNA as the template. HTBI primers drove first-round RT-PCR of the TCR CDR3. TCRdb analysed the multiplex PCR reads with MiXCR anew, one entry per CDR3 protein. The top ten hold approximately 10% of the sample, which has 350,000 to 450,000 distinct CDR3 sequences, approximately 15% seen once. Sequencing used blood. These receptor sequences come from a woman aged 55-69 years with Graves' hyperthyroidism.

This clonotype has a count of ten or more. The chain uses TRBV11-2 and TRBJ1-1; D is unclear. Germline V gives CDR1 SGHAT, CDR2 FQNNGV. This CDR3 has 13 residues. Trimming left V 0 bases short and J 7 bases short, with 9 bases between. The CDR3 protein is CASSLERGNEAFF. DNA for the CDR3: TGTGCCAGCAGCTTAGAACGAGGAAATGAAGCTTTCTTT. The complete variable domain, with remaining parts taken from reference TRBV11-2 and TRBJ1-1, reads EAGVAQSPRYKIIEKRQSVAFWCNPISGHATLYWYQQILGQGPKLLIQFQNNGVVDDSQLPKDRFSAERLKGVDSTLKIQPAKLEDSAVYLCASSLERGNEAFFGQGTRLTVV.

About this clonotype: Its ends do not fully match the called genes, so a read error is possible. The chain links TRBV15 to TRBJ2-3; D is perhaps TRBD2 (5 bases). Germline-derived CDR1 and CDR2 are LNHNV and YYDKDF (reference sequence). This CDR3 region has 15 residues. The CDR3 DNA sequence: TGTGCCACCAGCCCTCAGAGGGAAAGCACAGATACGCGGTATTTT. Residues: CATSPQRESTDTRYF.

This clonotype was seen at least ten times. The CDR3 coding sequence is TGTGCCTGGAGTGTTTCGGGTGAGCAGTACTTC. This gives the protein CAWSVSGEQYF. The chain links TRBV30 to TRBJ2-7; D ambiguous. The CDR3 has 11 residues. Germline values: CDR1 GTSNPN, CDR2 SVGIG (reference sequence). Trimming removed 0 bases at V and 7 bases at J, with 7 bases between.

In this sample, this clonotype turned up a few times. V usage is TRBV7-9 and J usage is TRBJ1-6; 8 bases map to TRBD1. From germline, CDR1 is SEHNR and CDR2 FQNEAQ (reference sequence). V was pared by 1 base and J by 11 bases, with 10 bases of the junction left unmatched. The CDR3 loop spans 16 amino acids. The CDR3 DNA follows: TGTGCCAGCAGCTTAGATTGGGGGACAGGACCGCCACCCCTCCACTTT. Translation: CASSLDWGTGPPPLHF.

This clonotype was seen many times. V usage is TRBV28 and J usage is TRBJ1-1; maybe TRBD1 (5 bases). Germline CDR1 is MDHEN and CDR2 is SYDVKM. Trimming stripped 7 bases from V and 1 base from J, with 13 bases between. The CDR3 extends over 14 amino acids. The CDR3 nucleotides are TGTGCCAGCATCACTGGGGGGTCGAACACTGAAGCTTTCTTT. Encoded protein: CASITGGSNTEAFF.

In its sample, this clonotype was seen many times. The rearrangement uses TRBV6-1 and TRBJ1-1; a possible D gene is TRBD1 (6 bases). Germline CDR1 MNHNS, CDR2 SASEGT. CDR3 length: 14 amino acids. The V end lost 11 bases, the J end lost 5 bases, and 21 bases lay between the germline ends. The CDR3 here is CAVFDRSVYTEAFF. For the CDR3, the DNA is TGTGCCGTGTTCGACAGGTCGGTTTATACTGAAGCTTTCTTT.

This chain uses TRBV5-1 with TRBJ2-1, with 7 bases fitting TRBD2. Per germline, CDR1 SGHRS and CDR2 YFSETQ. The junction had 8 bases not matched to a gene; V was cut back by 4 bases and J by 7 bases. This CDR3 region has 14 residues. CDR3 sequence (DNA): TGCGCCAGCAGCCTCGGAGGAGCGGGAAATGAGCAGTTCTTC. Protein sequence: CASSLGGAGNEQFF.